Each of the 11 T cell receptor beta chains below was sequenced from the same sample in a study of blood T cell repertoires in COVID-19. Clones were sequenced by immunoSEQ multiplex PCR, and TCRdb holds only the in-frame ones, with some missing. The repertoire holds a few hundred thousand clones, with 75% to 90% as singletons. The sample taken for sequencing was peripheral blood. The receptors come from a human donor in a cohort sampled during active COVID-19.

This clone appeared a single time. The chain links TRBV7-9 to TRBJ1-5; D is unclear. Germline CDR1 is SEHNR and CDR2 is FQNEAQ (reference sequence). Trimming stripped 5 bases from V and 2 bases from J, with 7 bases between. The CDR3 consists of 13 residues. The CDR3 DNA sequence: TGTGCCAGCAGCCCATTTGGCAATCAGCCCCAGCATTTT. It yields the protein CASSPFGNQPQHF. Filled out from reference TRBV7-9 and TRBJ1-5, the complete variable domain reads DTGVSQNPRHKITKRGQNVTFRCDPISEHNRLYWYRQTLGQGPEFLTYFQNEAQLEKSRLLSDRFSAERPKGSFSTLEIQRTEQGDSAMYLCASSPFGNQPQHFGDGTRLSIL.

With respect to this clone: Other DNA sequences in this specimen translate into the identical CDR3. This sequence joins TRBV28 and TRBJ2-7; 9 bases are a match to TRBD1. The ends lost 8 bases at V and 3 bases at J; junction bases unmatched: 8. The CDR3 covers 14 residues. Germline CDR1 MDHEN, CDR2 SYDVKM. The CDR3 loop reads CASSSGTGYYEQYF. The CDR3, as DNA: TGTGCCAGCTCCTCCGGGACAGGGTACTACGAGCAGTACTTC.

The V call is TRBV2, the J call TRBJ2-5; 12 nucleotides align to TRBD2. Unmatched junction bases numbered 3, after V lost 9 bases and J lost 1 base. The CDR3 spans 14 residues. The germline gives CDR1 SNHLY, CDR2 FYNNEI. CDR3 DNA: TGTGCCAGGCGGGGACTAGCGGGCCAAGAGACCCAGTACTTC. Its translation: CARRGLAGQETQYF.

This clone was observed many times. V is TRBV28 and J is TRBJ2-1; 7 bases are a match to TRBD1. This CDR3 has 17 residues. J was trimmed by 4 bases and V by 3 bases; bases with no gene match: 12. Germline CDR1 and CDR2: MDHEN and SYDVKM. CDR3 amino acids: CASSFPRQGRTYNEQFF. In DNA form, the CDR3 reads TGTGCCAGCAGTTTTCCACGACAGGGCAGGACGTACAATGAGCAGTTCTTC.

This rearrangement joins TRBV28 to TRBJ1-2; D call uncertain. This CDR3 comprises 11 residues. V dropped 7 bases and J dropped 0 bases, with 3 bases sitting between them. Germline-derived CDR1 and CDR2 are MDHEN and SYDVKM. CDR3 DNA: TGTGCCAGCACCGCTAACTATGGCTACACCTTC. It translates to CASTANYGYTF.

J is TRBJ1-5 and V is TRBV29-1; 9 bases are a match to TRBD1. The CDR3 sequence is 15 residues long. Trimming removed 4 bases from V and 7 bases from J; junction bases left unmatched: 11. Germline V gives CDR1 SQVTM, CDR2 ANQGSEA. CDR3 sequence: CSVGNGTGFRQPQHF. For the CDR3, the DNA is TGCAGCGTTGGAAACGGGACAGGGTTCCGACAGCCCCAGCATTTT.

This CDR3 reads CASALPLGQPQHF. Written as DNA, the CDR3 is TGTGCTAGTGCCCTCCCACTAGGGCAGCCCCAGCATTTT. The chain combines TRBV12-5 with TRBJ1-5, with D unclear. The CDR3 extends over 13 amino acids. V gave up 7 bases and J gave up 7 bases, with 14 bases separating them. The germline CDR1 and CDR2 sequences are LGHNT and FRNRAP.

The chain combines TRBV6-1 with TRBJ2-7; D remains ambiguous. The CDR3 contains 11 residues. The V end was cut by 2 bases, the J end by 3 bases, with 2 bases between. Germline-derived CDR1 and CDR2 are MNHNS and SASEGT. In nucleotides, the CDR3 is TGTGCCAGCAGTGAATACTACGAGCAGTACTTC. It is translated as CASSEYYEQYF.

This clone has a single count. This rearrangement joins TRBV6-2 or TRBV6-3 to TRBJ2-7; D call uncertain. V was pared by 4 bases and J by 0 bases, with 10 bases between. The CDR3 totals 14 residues. The germline V gene has CDR1 MNHEY and CDR2 SVGEGT. Written as DNA, the CDR3 is TGTGCCAGCAGTTCGTCCGTGAGCTCCTACGAGCAGTACTTC. This encodes CASSSSVSSYEQYF.

This rearrangement joins TRBV9 to TRBJ2-2, with 10 positions matching TRBD2. After removal of 4 bases from V and 6 bases from J, the junction contained 9 bases not matched to a gene. CDR1 and CDR2 (germline): SGDLS, YYNGEE. The CDR3 extends over 16 amino acids. CDR3 region: CASSLSSGSNPGELFF. The CDR3 nucleotides read TGTGCCAGCAGCTTATCTAGCGGGAGCAATCCCGGGGAGCTGTTTTTT.

The chain links TRBV6-6 to TRBJ1-5, with D perhaps matching TRBD1 (5 bases). This CDR3 comprises 16 residues. The germline gives CDR1 MNHNY, CDR2 SVGAGI (reference sequence). V lost 5 bases to trimming and J lost 3 bases, with 17 bases between them. CDR3 sequence reads: CASSPLLTAPNQPQHF. DNA for the CDR3: TGTGCCAGCAGTCCTCTACTGACAGCTCCCAATCAGCCCCAGCATTTT.